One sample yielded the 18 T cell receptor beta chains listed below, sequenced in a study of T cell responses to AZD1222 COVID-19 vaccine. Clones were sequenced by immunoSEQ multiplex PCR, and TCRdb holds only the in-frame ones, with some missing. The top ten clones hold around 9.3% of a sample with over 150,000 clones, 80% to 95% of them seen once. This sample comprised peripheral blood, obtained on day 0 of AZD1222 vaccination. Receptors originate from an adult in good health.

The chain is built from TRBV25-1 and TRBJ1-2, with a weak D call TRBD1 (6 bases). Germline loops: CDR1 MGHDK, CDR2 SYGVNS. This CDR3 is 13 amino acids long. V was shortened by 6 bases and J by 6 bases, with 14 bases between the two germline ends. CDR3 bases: TGTGCCAGCAGCAGGGGAAAGACGAATGGCTACACCTTC. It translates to CASSRGKTNGYTF.

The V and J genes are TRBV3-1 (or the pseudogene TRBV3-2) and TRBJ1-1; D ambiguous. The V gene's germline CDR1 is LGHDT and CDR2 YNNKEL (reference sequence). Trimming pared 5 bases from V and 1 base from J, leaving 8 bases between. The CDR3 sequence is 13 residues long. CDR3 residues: CASSSPKNTEAFF. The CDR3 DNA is TGTGCCAGCAGCTCACCTAAGAACACTGAAGCTTTCTTT.

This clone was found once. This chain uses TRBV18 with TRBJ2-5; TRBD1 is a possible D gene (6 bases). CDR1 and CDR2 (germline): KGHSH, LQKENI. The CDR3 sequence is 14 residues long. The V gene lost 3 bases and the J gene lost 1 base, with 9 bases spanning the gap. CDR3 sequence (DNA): TGTGCCAGCTCACCCCAAGGGGGCCAAGAGACCCAGTACTTC. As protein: CASSPQGGQETQYF.

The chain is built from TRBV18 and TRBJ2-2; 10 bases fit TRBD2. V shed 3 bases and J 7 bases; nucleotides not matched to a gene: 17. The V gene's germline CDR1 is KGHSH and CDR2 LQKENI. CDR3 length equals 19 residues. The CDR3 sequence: CASSPWRLAGAFRLGELFF. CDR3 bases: TGTGCCAGCTCACCTTGGAGGCTAGCGGGAGCATTTAGGCTCGGGGAGCTGTTTTTT.

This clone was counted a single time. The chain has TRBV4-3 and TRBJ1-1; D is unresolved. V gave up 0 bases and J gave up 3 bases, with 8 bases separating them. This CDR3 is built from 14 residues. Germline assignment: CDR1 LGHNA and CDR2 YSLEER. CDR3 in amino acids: CASSQDRGHTEAFF. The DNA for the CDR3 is TGCGCCAGCAGCCAAGATCGAGGGCACACTGAAGCTTTCTTT.

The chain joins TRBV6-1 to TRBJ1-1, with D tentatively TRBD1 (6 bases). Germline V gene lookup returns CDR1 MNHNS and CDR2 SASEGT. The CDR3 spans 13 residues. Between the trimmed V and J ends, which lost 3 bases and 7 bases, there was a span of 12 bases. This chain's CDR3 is CASSDTGYSEAFF. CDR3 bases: TGTGCCAGCAGTGATACAGGGTACAGTGAAGCTTTCTTT.

In nucleotides, the CDR3 is TGTGCCAGCAGTTTTGGGCTCTCCTACGAGCAGTACGTC. Encoded protein: CASSFGLSYEQYV. This chain joins TRBV12-3 or TRBV12-4 and TRBJ2-7; D is unresolved. This CDR3 has 13 residues. Trimming took 3 bases from V and 0 from J, leaving 6 bases between them.

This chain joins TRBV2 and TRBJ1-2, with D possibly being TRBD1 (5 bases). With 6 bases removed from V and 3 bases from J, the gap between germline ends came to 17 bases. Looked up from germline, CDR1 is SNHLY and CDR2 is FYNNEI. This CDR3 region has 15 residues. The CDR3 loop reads CASSLAGVRDYGYTF. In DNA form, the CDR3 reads TGTGCCAGCAGCCTCGCGGGGGTCCGCGACTATGGCTACACCTTC.

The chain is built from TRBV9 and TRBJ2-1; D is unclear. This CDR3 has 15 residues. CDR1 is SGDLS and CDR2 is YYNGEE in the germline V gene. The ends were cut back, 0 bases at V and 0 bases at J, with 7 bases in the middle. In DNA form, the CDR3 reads TGTGCCAGCAGCGTAGAGACAATCTCCTACAATGAGCAGTTCTTC. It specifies CASSVETISYNEQFF.

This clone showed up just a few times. CDR3 region: CASSRARGGRAYNEQFF. The CDR3 DNA reads TGTGCCAGCAGCCGCGCTCGGGGAGGGAGAGCCTACAATGAGCAGTTCTTC. The chain carries TRBV11-2 and TRBJ2-1; 7 bases are shared with TRBD2. Trimming removed 5 bases from V and 2 bases from J; junction bases left unmatched: 12. The germline V gene has CDR1 SGHAT and CDR2 FQNNGV. The CDR3 extends over 17 amino acids.

This CDR3 reads CASSQAPGAGANVLTF. The CDR3 DNA is TGCGCCAGCAGCCAAGCCCCCGGGGCTGGGGCCAACGTCCTGACTTTC. This chain uses TRBV4-3 with TRBJ2-6, with D possibly being TRBD2 (5 bases). Germline CDR1 is LGHNA and CDR2 is YSLEER. CDR3 length: 16 amino acids. Trimming pared 1 base from V and 2 bases from J, leaving 9 bases between.

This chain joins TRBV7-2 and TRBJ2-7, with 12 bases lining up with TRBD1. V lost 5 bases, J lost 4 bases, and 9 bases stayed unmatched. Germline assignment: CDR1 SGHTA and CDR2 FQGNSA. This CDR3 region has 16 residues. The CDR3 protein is CASSPSLGQGAYEQYF. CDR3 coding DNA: TGTGCCAGCAGCCCTAGTTTGGGACAGGGGGCTTACGAGCAGTACTTC.

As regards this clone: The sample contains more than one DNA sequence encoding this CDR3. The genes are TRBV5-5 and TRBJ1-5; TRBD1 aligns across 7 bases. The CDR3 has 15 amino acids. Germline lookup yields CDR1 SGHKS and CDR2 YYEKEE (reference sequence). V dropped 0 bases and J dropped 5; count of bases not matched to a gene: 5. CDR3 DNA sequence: TGTGCCAGCAGCTTGGTACCAGGGGGGGATCAGCCCCAGCATTTT. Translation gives CASSLVPGGDQPQHF.

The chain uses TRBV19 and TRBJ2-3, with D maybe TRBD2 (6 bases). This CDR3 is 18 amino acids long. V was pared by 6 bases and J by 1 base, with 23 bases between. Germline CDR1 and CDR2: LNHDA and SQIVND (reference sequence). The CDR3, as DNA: TGTGCCAGTAGCTCTCTTGGGACTTTCGGAGAGGGCACAGATACGCAGTATTTT. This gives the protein CASSSLGTFGEGTDTQYF.

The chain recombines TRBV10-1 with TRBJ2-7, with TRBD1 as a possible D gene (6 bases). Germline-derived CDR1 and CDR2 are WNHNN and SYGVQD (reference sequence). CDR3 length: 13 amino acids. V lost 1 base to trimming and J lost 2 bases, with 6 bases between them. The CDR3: CASSEYRAYEQYF. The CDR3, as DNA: TGCGCCAGCAGTGAGTACAGGGCCTACGAGCAGTACTTC.

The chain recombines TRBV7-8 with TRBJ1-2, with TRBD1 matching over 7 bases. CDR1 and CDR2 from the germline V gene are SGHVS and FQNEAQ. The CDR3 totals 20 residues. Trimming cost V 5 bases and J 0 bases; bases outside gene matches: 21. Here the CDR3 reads CASSPDRGDSYKLANYGYTF. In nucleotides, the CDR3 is TGTGCCAGCAGCCCAGACCGAGGGGACAGCTACAAGTTAGCTAACTATGGCTACACCTTC.

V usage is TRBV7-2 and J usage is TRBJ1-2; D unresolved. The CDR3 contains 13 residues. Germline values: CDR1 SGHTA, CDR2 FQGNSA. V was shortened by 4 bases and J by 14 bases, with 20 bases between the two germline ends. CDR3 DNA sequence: TGTGCCAGCAGCTCGCTGGCAGGAGACGCAAGAACCTTC. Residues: CASSSLAGDARTF.

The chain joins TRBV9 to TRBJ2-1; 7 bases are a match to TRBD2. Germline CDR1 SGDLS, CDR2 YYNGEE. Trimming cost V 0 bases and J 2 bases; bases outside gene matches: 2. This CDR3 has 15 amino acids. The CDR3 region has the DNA TGTGCCAGCAGCGTAGGAAGCGGGACCTACAATGAGCAGTTCTTC. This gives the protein CASSVGSGTYNEQFF.